This T cell receptor beta chain was documented in a study of T cell changes during pregnancy in multiple sclerosis. Germline CDR1 is SEHNR and CDR2 is FQNEAQ (reference sequence). The length of the CDR3 is 14 residues. The ends were cut back, 2 bases at V and 1 base at J, with 6 bases in the middle. Clones were sequenced by immunoSEQ multiplex PCR, and TCRdb holds only the in-frame ones, with some missing. Seen here are some 110,000 clones, 85% to 95% observed once, and the top ten hold approximately 1.5%. The sequencing here drew on peripheral blood, taken after pregnancy. This rearrangement joins TRBV7-9 to TRBJ2-1; D unclear. The TCR sequence derives from a female donor with multiple sclerosis, enrolled in a pregnancy study. The CDR3 coding sequence is TGTGCCAGCAGCTTAATGTCATCCTACAATGAGCAGTTCTTC. The encoded protein is CASSLMSSYNEQFF.